The next 26 T cell receptor beta chains were all read from a single sample in a study of T cell repertoires in cytomegalovirus infection. Each CDR3 protein gets one entry after TCRdb re-called the reads with MiXCR. The data hold 400,000 or so distinct CDR3 sequences, with 18% observed a single time. The material sequenced was PBMCs. These receptor sequences come from a human donor in good health (CMV status not recorded). Some clones in this sample may be carry-over from other donors' samples.

Concerning this clonotype: One junction end disagrees with the germline gene, perhaps due to a read error. The rearrangement joins TRBV4-1 to TRBJ1-4; no firm D call. CDR3 length: 14 amino acids. CDR1 and CDR2 from the germline V gene are MGHRA and YSYEKL. The CDR3 DNA is TGTGCCAGCAGCCAAGAACGGCGGGATGAAAAACTGTTTTTT. Its translation: CASSQERRDEKLFF.

There are a few counts of this clonotype. The chain uses TRBV5-1 and TRBJ2-5; D remains ambiguous. The CDR3 sequence is 13 residues long. Germline-derived CDR1 and CDR2 are SGHRS and YFSETQ. The V end was cut by 3 bases, the J end by 3 bases, with 9 bases between. The CDR3 region has the DNA TGCGCCAGCAGCTATCTTCCAGAAGAGACCCAGTACTTC. Amino acid sequence: CASSYLPEETQYF. Supplemented by reference TRBV5-1 and TRBJ2-5, the full variable domain reads KAGVTQTPRYLIKTRGQQVTLSCSPISGHRSVSWYQQTPGQGLQFLFEYFSETQRNKGNFPGRFSGRQFSNSRSEMNVSTLELGDSALYLCASSYLPEETQYFGPGTRLLVL.

The chain links TRBV2 to TRBJ2-7, with D possibly being TRBD1 (6 bases). The CDR3 covers 13 residues. V lost 5 bases and J lost 0, with 8 bases in between. The V gene's germline CDR1 is SNHLY and CDR2 FYNNEI. Here the CDR3 DNA reads TGTGCCAGCAGTAAGGACAGCTCCTACGAGCAGTACTTC. Encoded protein: CASSKDSSYEQYF.

This clonotype has at least ten counts. This chain joins TRBV12-3 or TRBV12-4 and TRBJ1-4, with a possible D match to TRBD1 (5 bases). CDR3 length equals 13 residues. Trimming pared 5 bases from V and 5 bases from J, leaving 9 bases between. The CDR3 region has the DNA TGTGCCAGCAGTGGGGGACTGAATGAAAAACTGTTTTTT. Its translation is CASSGGLNEKLFF.

This clonotype was seen ten or more times. V usage is TRBV12-3 or TRBV12-4 and J usage is TRBJ2-7; the D is unclear. CDR3 length: 12 residues. The ends were cut back, 7 bases at V and 1 base at J, with 8 bases in the middle. DNA for the CDR3: TGTGCCAGCACGGATCTATCCTACGAGCAGTACTTC. Amino acids: CASTDLSYEQYF.

This chain links TRBV12-3 or TRBV12-4 with TRBJ2-1; the match to TRBD2 covers 8 bases. Germline trimming cut 3 bases from V and 7 bases from J; bases unmatched to any gene: 8. The length of the CDR3 is 15 residues. Written as DNA, the CDR3 is TGTGCCAGCAGTTTGTTGGTAGCGGGATTAAATGAGCAGTTCTTC. Translating gives CASSLLVAGLNEQFF.

This clonotype was seen a few times. The chain is built from TRBV4-1 and TRBJ1-4; possibly TRBD1 for D (6 bases). Germline-derived CDR1 and CDR2 are MGHRA and YSYEKL. With 10 bases removed from V and 8 bases from J, the gap between germline ends came to 20 bases. The CDR3 runs 14 residues. The CDR3 protein is CATNRGQGPEKLFF. CDR3 nucleotide sequence: TGCGCCACCAACCGCGGGCAGGGGCCGGAAAAACTGTTTTTT.

This clonotype has a handful of counts. The chain links TRBV29-1 to TRBJ2-7; 8 bases map to TRBD2. CDR3 length equals 13 residues. Unmatched junction bases numbered 0, after V lost 2 bases and J lost 0 bases. Germline V lookup: CDR1 SQVTM, CDR2 ANQGSEA. The CDR3 DNA reads as TGCAGCGTTGAAACTAGCGGCTCCTACGAGCAGTACTTC. As protein: CSVETSGSYEQYF.

In its sample, this clonotype was seen a few times. This chain joins TRBV6-2 or TRBV6-3 and TRBJ2-7; D unresolved. Trimming removed 8 bases at V and 2 bases at J, with 4 bases between. The CDR3 sequence is 10 residues long. The germline V gene has CDR1 MNHEY and CDR2 SVGEGT. The CDR3 is CASGPYEQYF. The CDR3 coding sequence is TGTGCCAGCGGTCCCTACGAGCAGTACTTC.

A few counts support this clonotype. The chain is built from TRBV6-6 and TRBJ1-5, with 7 bases aligning to TRBD1. The trim removed 2 bases at V and 8 bases at J, leaving 12 bases unmatched. The germline CDR1 and CDR2 sequences are MNHNY and SVGAGI (reference sequence). The CDR3 consists of 16 residues. CDR3 loop: CASSYGVTGNLEPQHF. The CDR3 region has the DNA TGTGCCAGCAGTTACGGAGTGACAGGGAACTTGGAGCCCCAGCATTTT.

V usage is TRBV7-8 and J usage is TRBJ1-5, with D uncertain. This CDR3 is built from 14 residues. Germline V gene data show CDR1 as SGHVS and CDR2 as FQNEAQ. Trimming removed 6 bases from V and 4 bases from J, with 13 bases in between. Written as DNA, the CDR3 is TGTGCCAGCAGTCCTCGGCAGCTTAATCAGCCCCAGCATTTT. Its translation: CASSPRQLNQPQHF.

This clonotype was observed a few times. The chain employs TRBV28 and TRBJ2-1; perhaps TRBD1 as D (6 bases). Germline CDR1 reads MDHEN; CDR2 reads SYDVKM. This CDR3 has 14 residues. V lost 7 bases, J lost 5 bases, and 15 bases lay in between. CDR3 bases: TGTGCCAGCACCAAGACAGGACTGGACAATGAGCAGTTCTTC. It specifies CASTKTGLDNEQFF. Combining the CDR3 with reference TRBV28 and TRBJ2-1 gives the whole variable domain DVKVTQSSRYLVKRTGEKVFLECVQDMDHENMFWYRQDPGLGLRLIYFSYDVKMKEKGDIPEGYSVSREKKERFSLILESASTNQTSMYLCASTKTGLDNEQFFGPGTRLTVL.

The V call is TRBV30, the J call TRBJ2-5; TRBD2 aligns across 7 bases. This CDR3 spans 14 amino acids. Germline V gene sequence: CDR1 GTSNPN, CDR2 SVGIG (reference sequence). V shed 2 bases, J shed 4 bases, and the junction held 7 bases outside the gene matches. The DNA for the CDR3 is TGTGCCTGGAGTAGAGTCAGGACTAGAGAGACCCAGTACTTC. Its translation: CAWSRVRTRETQYF.

CDR3 sequence (DNA): TGCGCCAGCAGTCAATCGAAGGACAGTCATAGCAATCAGCCCCAGCATTTT. Translated, it gives CASSQSKDSHSNQPQHF. The chain is built from TRBV23-1 and TRBJ1-5; D might be TRBD1 (6 bases). TRBV23-1 is given ORF status, its function remaining uncertain. Trimming took off 0 bases at V and 0 bases at J, with 12 bases between the two ends. The CDR3 is made up of 17 amino acids.

This clonotype appeared a few times. The rearrangement uses TRBV12-3 or TRBV12-4 and TRBJ2-1, with D perhaps TRBD1 (5 bases). This CDR3 is built from 13 residues. Trimming pared 5 bases from V and 10 bases from J, leaving 15 bases between. The CDR3 nucleotides read TGTGCCAGCAGTGAGGATGGGGCCACCGAGCAGTTCTTC. Translating gives CASSEDGATEQFF.

This clonotype has a count of ten or more. This chain links TRBV7-8 with TRBJ2-7; D is unclear. The CDR3 covers 15 residues. The ends were cut back, 0 bases at V and 0 bases at J, with 9 bases in the middle. The germline V gene encodes CDR1 SGHVS and CDR2 FQNEAQ. CDR3 protein: CASSLAVRSSYEQYF. The CDR3 coding sequence is TGTGCCAGCAGCTTAGCGGTCAGGTCCTCCTACGAGCAGTACTTC.

V usage is TRBV3-1 and J usage is TRBJ1-1, with D tentatively TRBD1 (6 bases). CDR3 length: 15 amino acids. With 4 bases removed from V and 2 bases from J, the gap between germline ends came to 14 bases. Germline V lookup: CDR1 LGHDT, CDR2 YNNKEL (reference sequence). The CDR3 DNA reads TGTGCCAGCAGCCTGGGGGGGCTGGAAAACACTGAAGCTTTCTTT. It codes for CASSLGGLENTEAFF.

The genes are TRBV20-1 and TRBJ2-3; TRBD2 agrees at 8 bases. The CDR3 sequence is 14 residues long. CDR1 is DFQATT, CDR2 SNEGSKA, per germline (reference sequence). J was trimmed by 5 bases and V by 6 bases; bases with no gene match: 10. CDR3 region: CSAPPGTREDTQYF. Here the CDR3 DNA reads TGCAGTGCCCCTCCCGGGACTAGGGAAGATACGCAGTATTTT.

The chain has TRBV19 and TRBJ2-6; tentative D call: TRBD1 (6 bases). This CDR3 has 16 residues. Trimming removed 7 bases from V and 4 bases from J, with 17 bases in between. Germline V gives CDR1 LNHDA, CDR2 SQIVND (reference sequence). In DNA, the CDR3 is TGTGCCAGTATGGACAGCTCTCTGTCCGGGGCCAACGTCCTGACTTTC. Its translation: CASMDSSLSGANVLTF.

This chain connects TRBV6-5 to TRBJ1-1; 7 bases are a match to TRBD1. CDR1 and CDR2 from the germline V gene are MNHEY and SVGAGI. The CDR3 is 14 amino acids. V lost 4 bases, J lost 7 bases, and 9 bases stayed unmatched. CDR3 nucleotides: TGTGCCAGCAGTTTTCCCGACAGGGAGGGTGAAGCTTTCTTT. The encoded protein is CASSFPDREGEAFF.

The table lists this clonotype with many counts. V gene TRBV7-9 combines with J gene TRBJ2-3; TRBD2 is a possible D gene (5 bases). Trimming shortened V by 5 bases and J by 2 bases, and 17 bases separated the two germline ends. The germline gives CDR1 SEHNR, CDR2 FQNEAQ (reference sequence). The CDR3 runs 16 residues. The CDR3 sequence: CASSTTQRGHTDTQYF. The CDR3 bases are TGTGCCAGCAGCACTACACAACGGGGTCACACAGATACGCAGTATTTT.

This rearrangement joins TRBV24-1 to TRBJ2-1, with D unclear. Trimming took off 1 base at V and 5 bases at J, with 2 bases between the two ends. Germline CDR1 is KGHDR and CDR2 is SFDVKD. This CDR3 region has 12 residues. The DNA for the CDR3 is TGTGCCACCAGTGATTTAAACAATGAGCAGTTCTTC. It yields the protein CATSDLNNEQFF.

The chain carries TRBV24-1 and TRBJ2-3; unclear D gene. The V end was cut by 0 bases, the J end by 1 base, with 4 bases between. This CDR3 comprises 14 residues. Looked up from germline, CDR1 is KGHDR and CDR2 is SFDVKD. This CDR3 is CATSDLYGTDTQYF. The CDR3 DNA sequence: TGTGCCACCAGTGATTTGTACGGCACAGATACGCAGTATTTT.

The chain links TRBV19 to TRBJ2-7; D tentatively reads TRBD1 or TRBD2 (5 bases each). Germline assignment: CDR1 LNHDA and CDR2 SQIVND (reference sequence). The CDR3 is made up of 12 amino acids. Trimming shortened V by 6 bases and J by 8 bases, and 14 bases separated the two germline ends. The CDR3, as DNA: TGTGCCAGTAGGTCTTCCTGGGGGAAGCAGTACTTC. This sequence encodes CASRSSWGKQYF.

This clonotype was detected many times. This chain links TRBV7-6 with TRBJ1-1, with 8 bases aligning to TRBD1. The CDR3 totals 14 residues. Germline V gene sequence: CDR1 SGHVS, CDR2 FNYEAQ. Unmatched junction bases numbered 2, after V lost 1 base and J lost 4 bases. This CDR3 is CASSLGQGATEAFF. Here the CDR3 DNA reads TGTGCCAGCAGCTTAGGTCAGGGGGCCACTGAAGCTTTCTTT.

In DNA form, the CDR3 reads TGTGCCAGCAGCGTAAGGGCGGGAGGGAACACCGGGGAGCTGTTTTTT. Amino acids: CASSVRAGGNTGELFF. The chain recombines TRBV9 with TRBJ2-2, with 8 bases that match TRBD2. The CDR3 covers 16 residues. Germline V gene data show CDR1 as SGDLS and CDR2 as YYNGEE. V gave up 1 base and J gave up 1 base; unmatched junction bases: 3.